Detailed here is one TCR beta chain. Taking its sample share into account, this clonotype is medium-sized (0.01 to 0.1%). Its recognized antigen is unknown. Per-base quality was not reported, and no clone a single base away is much larger than it. This sample is part of a study of T cells generated in artificial thymic organoids (dated by TCRdb to 2016 to 2017). In terms of the full investigation: The study compared TCR alpha and beta CDR3 repertoires of CD8 single positive T cells derived from in vitro artificial thymic organoids with the repertoires of thymic and peripheral blood naive CD8 T cells. The repertoire sequencing data shown were described as representative of three independent experiments.

Including cysteine and phenylalanine, the CDR3 has 15 amino acids. CDR3 DNA only is kept here, 45 bases in frame from base 1. According to the germline V gene, CDR1 reads LGHNA and CDR2 reads YSLEER. The V and J ends are trimmed by 3 bases and 6 bases, leaving 18 bases between them. Study-wide findings and limitations: No skewed Valpha or Vbeta usage appeared in organoid-derived T cells, arguing against dominance of unconventional lineages or clonal expansions. CD8 single positive T cells derived from organoids showed physiological TCR clonotype diversity comparable to the diversity seen in thymic and blood naive CD8 T cells.

TCRalpha and TCRbeta libraries were amplified in separate semi-nested PCR reactions using Advantage 2 and reverse primers located in the TRAC or TRBC constant regions. The amount of total RNA used for first-strand cDNA synthesis ranged from about 3 to 500 ng. TCR cDNA libraries were generated by 5'-RACE using the SMARTer PCR cDNA Synthesis kit, with a poly-dT primer for first-strand synthesis. Each semi-nested reverse primer in the constant region carried a 5-nucleotide sample-specific barcode, and the resulting products were cleaned up with the Zymo DNA Clean and Concentrator-5 kit. As many as ten barcoded samples were combined into a pool, ligated to Illumina adaptors, and sequenced on an Illumina MiSeq as 2 x 150 bp paired-end reads. The study's processing was this. After demultiplexing, reads were aligned with BLAT to a custom library containing all human TRAV, TRAJ, TRBV, TRBD and TRBJ combinations from IMGT. The best BLAT hits were picked using pslCDnaFilter (-maxAligns=1, -ignoreIntrons), and custom Perl scripts were used to calculate clonotype frequencies. In-frame beta chains were kept once TCRdb had trimmed the public reads at Q25 with fastp and called clones with MiXCR. Entries that share a CDR3 protein sequence are merged under the most common genes and DNA. The V and J calls and clone size come from TCRdb's table, not from the authors' own analysis. This sample is represented by 7,000 to 8,500 distinct CDR3 sequences; under 30% of them were singletons. Together, the top ten hold less than 3.5% of the sample.

Artificial thymic organoids were generated by aggregating human HSPCs with MS5 murine stromal cells transduced with human DLL1, and the organoids were cultured at an air-liquid interface. Organoids were seeded with FACS-purified CD34+CD3- hematopoietic stem and progenitor cells depleted of residual T cells. Organoids were cultured in serum-free RB27 medium: RPMI 1640 supplemented with B27, FLT3L, IL-7 and ascorbic acid. Before RNA extraction, CD3+TCRalphabeta+CD8 single positive T cells from both organoids and thymus were sorted by FACS. For each sample, the RNeasy Micro kit was used to purify total RNA from 40,000 to 200,000 sorted cells, and RNA quality was checked on an Agilent RNA 6000 Nano chip.

The clonotype originates from a human donor who gave cord blood stem cells for thymic organoid culture, a cardiac surgery patient who gave postnatal thymus, or a blood donor (not recorded which). The sample taken for sequencing was naive CD8+ T cells grown in artificial thymic organoids from cord blood stem and progenitor cells. This specimen's cell subset or site label, interpreted: CD3+TCRalphabeta+CD8SP T cells; for blood, CD45RO-CCR7+ naive CD8+ T cells. The sequence is built from TRBV4-3 and TRBJ2-7, and the D gene may be TRBD1, 6 bases matching. The DNA sequence is as follows: TGCGCCAGCAGCCAGTCCGCTGGACAGTTTGGCGAGCAGTACTTC. Translated, it gives CASSQSAGQFGEQYF.